The clone carrying this TCR beta chain was seen more than once but under ten times. Antigen specificity is unknown. The sample originates from a study of cytomegalovirus exposure and HLA in healthy donors. Regarding the study as a whole: A later analysis found most CMV-associated TCR beta chains apparently HLA-restricted. It was 164 TCR beta chains that were listed as cytomegalovirus-associated.

Trimming removed 0 bases from V and 8 bases from J, with 28 bases in between. This CDR3 is built from 20 residues. The germline V gene has CDR1 MGHRA and CDR2 YSYEKL. Primers: 60 Vbeta forward and 13 Jbeta reverse. Sequenced by immunoSEQ multiplex PCR; TCRdb stores in-frame clones only, minus some. The data show roughly 200,000 clones, just under 70% seen once. The J gene is TRBJ1-4, the V gene TRBV4-1; D might be TRBD1 (5 bases). The sequenced sample was PBMCs. This TCR derives from a man aged 35 to 55 in good health and CMV-seropositive. CDR3 in DNA: TGCGCCAGCAGCCAAGATCTAGCGGCGGGGCCGCCCTTAAGTCAGGAAAAACTGTTTTTT. This translates into CASSQDLAAGPPLSQEKLFF.